A selection of T cell receptor beta chains follows, all from one sample in a study of T cell responses to AZD1222 COVID-19 vaccine. Clones were sequenced by immunoSEQ multiplex PCR, and TCRdb holds only the in-frame ones, with some missing. The sample shows around 130,000 clones, 91% of them seen only once. The sequenced sample was peripheral blood, obtained on day 0 of AZD1222 vaccination. These receptors were taken from an adult in good health. Each CDR3 is given with its conserved first and last residue. Each record gives: V gene, D gene, J gene, clone size, CDR3 protein, CDR3 DNA. A D gene is named only where the DNA matches it firmly. Clone size, where shown, is once, few, many, or a class for clones that have expanded.

v_call: TRBV10-3; d_call: TRBD1; j_call: TRBJ1-2; clone_size: -; cdr3_aa: CAINPGGQGHGYTF; cdr3_nt: TGTGCCATCAATCCAGGGGGACAGGGGCATGGCTACACCTTC
v_call: TRBV10-1; d_call: -; j_call: TRBJ2-7; clone_size: few; cdr3_aa: CASSEMGRLHEQYF; cdr3_nt: TGCGCCAGCAGTGAGATGGGGCGGCTCCACGAGCAGTACTTC
v_call: TRBV7-9; d_call: TRBD2; j_call: TRBJ2-3; clone_size: -; cdr3_aa: CASGRETGTDTQYF; cdr3_nt: TGTGCCAGCGGGCGGGAGACGGGCACAGATACGCAGTATTTT
v_call: TRBV5-5; d_call: -; j_call: TRBJ1-2; clone_size: few; cdr3_aa: CASSFTGTNYGYTF; cdr3_nt: TGTGCCAGCAGCTTTACCGGGACTAACTATGGCTACACCTTC
v_call: TRBV6-5; d_call: -; j_call: TRBJ1-6; clone_size: -; cdr3_aa: CASSLLQGSLAPLHF; cdr3_nt: TGTGCCAGCAGTCTCCTTCAGGGGAGCTTGGCACCCCTCCACTTT
v_call: TRBV18; d_call: -; j_call: TRBJ2-1; clone_size: -; cdr3_aa: CASSSREANEQFF; cdr3_nt: TGTGCCAGCTCATCCCGGGAAGCCAATGAGCAGTTCTTC
v_call: TRBV4-1; d_call: TRBD1; j_call: TRBJ1-2; clone_size: -; cdr3_aa: CASSQGQGAYYGYTF; cdr3_nt: TGCGCCAGCAGCCAAGGGCAGGGGGCATACTATGGCTACACCTTC
v_call: TRBV25-1; d_call: -; j_call: TRBJ1-4; clone_size: -; cdr3_aa: CASSEDVGNEKLFF; cdr3_nt: TGTGCCAGCAGCGAGGACGTGGGCAACGAAAAACTGTTTTTT
v_call: TRBV9; d_call: -; j_call: TRBJ1-4; clone_size: once; cdr3_aa: CASSRNGATNEKLFF; cdr3_nt: TGTGCCAGCAGCCGTAATGGGGCAACTAATGAAAAACTGTTTTTT
v_call: TRBV30; d_call: TRBD1; j_call: TRBJ1-1; clone_size: -; cdr3_aa: CAWDRVGTEAFF; cdr3_nt: TGTGCCTGGGACAGGGTTGGGACTGAAGCTTTCTTT
v_call: TRBV3-1/TRBV3-2; d_call: TRBD2; j_call: TRBJ2-1; clone_size: -; cdr3_aa: CASSQVSGSIHEQFF; cdr3_nt: TGTGCCAGCAGCCAAGTTAGCGGGAGTATCCATGAGCAGTTCTTC
v_call: TRBV7-9; d_call: -; j_call: TRBJ1-6; clone_size: once; cdr3_aa: CASSLGADRPTSPLHF; cdr3_nt: TGTGCCAGCAGCTTAGGGGCAGACAGACCTACTTCACCCCTCCACTTT
v_call: TRBV13; d_call: -; j_call: TRBJ2-7; clone_size: -; cdr3_aa: CASSPRTNTYEQYF; cdr3_nt: TGTGCCAGCAGCCCCAGGACAAATACCTACGAGCAGTACTTC
v_call: TRBV6-5; d_call: -; j_call: TRBJ1-4; clone_size: -; cdr3_aa: CASSYNEKLFF; cdr3_nt: TGTGCCAGCAGTTACAATGAAAAACTGTTTTTT
v_call: TRBV5-1; d_call: -; j_call: TRBJ2-7; clone_size: -; cdr3_aa: CASSSTLTYEQYF; cdr3_nt: TGCGCCAGCAGCTCGACCCTTACCTACGAGCAGTACTTC